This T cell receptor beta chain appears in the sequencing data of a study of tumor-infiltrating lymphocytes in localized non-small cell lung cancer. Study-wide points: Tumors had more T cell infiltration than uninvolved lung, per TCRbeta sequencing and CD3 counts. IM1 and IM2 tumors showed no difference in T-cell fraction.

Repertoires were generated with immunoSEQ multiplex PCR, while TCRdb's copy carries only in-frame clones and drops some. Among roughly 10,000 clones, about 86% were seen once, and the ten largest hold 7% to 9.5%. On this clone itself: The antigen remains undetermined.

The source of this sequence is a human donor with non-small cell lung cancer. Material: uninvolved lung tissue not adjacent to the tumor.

CDR3 in amino acids: CASSEGQTGTQYF. DNA for the CDR3: TGCGCCAGCAGTGAGGGGCAGACGGGGACCCAGTACTTC. The chain carries TRBV10-1 and TRBJ2-5, with no clear D. V lost 2 bases, J lost 7 bases, and 11 bases lay in between. The length of the CDR3 is 13 residues. Germline CDR1 is WNHNN and CDR2 is SYGVQD (reference sequence).